This T cell receptor beta chain derives from a study of control samples from healthy donors and cancer patients (dated by TCRdb to about 2020). The CDR3 has 16 amino acids, counting the end cysteine and phenylalanine. Of all the DNA, just the CDR3 is kept, 48 bases in frame from base 1. CDR1 and CDR2 (SGHTA, FQGNSA) derive from the germline V gene. After removal of 4 bases from V and 3 bases from J, the junction retains 9 bases not matched to a gene. Receptors were amplified or captured by the immunoSEQ multiplex PCR assay. TCRdb took this table from immuneACCESS and kept in-frame rearrangements with V and J called. Such tables lack part of the clones; where checked against another copy, unresolved V genes explain under half of the gap, and the rest is unexplained. This sample holds approximately 160,000 clones; more than 90% were observed only once. 2% to 2.5% of the sample rests with the top ten.

In the case of this clone: Its antigen remains unidentified. Qualities for individual bases were not recorded, and no much larger clone is one base off.

Material: blood. The clonotype was recovered from a woman in her thirties or forties in good health. The sequence joins TRBV7-2 to TRBJ2-1, and 7 junctional nucleotides match TRBD2. CDR3 reads: CASSSQPGGVYNEQFF. DNA sequence: TGTGCCAGCAGCTCACAACCGGGGGGAGTCTACAATGAGCAGTTCTTC.